This T cell receptor beta chain stems from a study of blood T cell repertoires in COVID-19. Study information: The study drew acute and convalescent COVID-19 samples from the United States, Italy and Spain. PBMCs, B-cell-depleted T cells, or T cells provided the cDNA or gDNA that made up the material.

Original processing methods: Reference gene primer amplification yielded estimated nucleated cell counts. Repertoires were generated with immunoSEQ multiplex PCR, while TCRdb's copy carries only in-frame clones and drops some. D and trimming come from the DNA, and the V and J calls and clone size come from that table. The table shows around 62,000 clones, with around 89% occurring only once. This clonotype was obtained from a human donor in a cohort sampled during active COVID-19. Material: peripheral blood.

This CDR3 reads CASSASGTPYEQYF. The CDR3 DNA reads TGTGCCAGCAGCGCTTCCGGGACACCATACGAGCAGTACTTC. V is TRBV9 and J is TRBJ2-7; D might be TRBD1 (6 bases). CDR1 and CDR2 (germline): SGDLS, YYNGEE. This CDR3 spans 14 amino acids. With 3 bases removed from V and 4 bases from J, the gap between germline ends came to 14 bases.